Sequencing of this T cell receptor (beta chain) was carried out in a study of cytomegalovirus exposure and HLA in healthy donors. The germline CDR1 and CDR2 sequences are SGHRS and YFSETQ. V gave up 4 bases and J gave up 9 bases, with 17 bases separating them. The CDR3 runs 15 residues. This clone was recorded a few times. The CDR3 carries no conserved terminal phenylalanine or tryptophan, so it likely arises from a read error. PCR amplification relied on 60 Vbeta primers (plus 13 Jbeta primers). Generated by immunoSEQ multiplex PCR, the TCRdb table keeps only in-frame clones and is missing some. The sample lists approximately 100,000 clones; roughly 70% were seen once.

The sequence derives from a man between 40 and 49 years old in good health and CMV-seronegative. V and J are TRBV5-1 and TRBJ1-6, with TRBD1 as a possible D gene (5 bases). Sequenced material: PBMCs. Here the CDR3 reads CASSPWKGDGSPLHL. The DNA for the CDR3 is TGCGCCAGCAGCCCATGGAAAGGGGATGGTTCACCCCTCCACTTG.